Presented here are 2 T cell receptor beta chains from one specimen sequenced in a study of control samples from healthy donors and cancer patients. The repertoire was sequenced with immunoSEQ multiplex PCR; TCRdb's copy has only in-frame clones and lacks some. The data hold about 410,000 clones, with 90% observed a single time. The sample was PBMCs. Receptors were obtained from a man aged 35-49 years with head and neck cancer.

This chain joins TRBV10-3 and TRBJ2-1; possibly TRBD1 or TRBD2 for D (6 bases each). The V end lost 2 bases, the J end lost 7 bases, and 18 bases lay between the germline ends. The CDR3 has 16 residues. The germline V gene encodes CDR1 ENHRY and CDR2 SYGVKD. The CDR3 coding sequence is TGTGCCATCAGTGAGGAGGCAGGGGCGGGGTGGAATGAGCAGTTCTTC. This encodes CAISEEAGAGWNEQFF.

The chain couples TRBV15 to TRBJ2-2; the D is unclear. There are 14 residues in the CDR3. V was trimmed by 1 base and J by 5 bases, leaving 8 bases between them. From germline, CDR1 is LNHNV and CDR2 YYDKDF (reference sequence). CDR3 sequence: CATSRGGATGELFF. The CDR3, as DNA: TGTGCCACCAGCAGAGGAGGCGCTACCGGGGAGCTGTTTTTT.